Presented here are 30 T cell receptor beta chains from one specimen sequenced in a study of shared clonotypes between healthy human individuals (dated by TCRdb to the early 2020s). Library method: the immunoSEQ multiplex PCR assay. What TCRdb holds here is the immuneACCESS table cut down to in-frame rearrangements. Part of the clones is not present; checked against another copy, under half of the missing clones reflect an unresolved V gene, and the others are unexplained. This sample is represented by around 1.5 million clones; 95% to 99% of them were singletons. The leading ten clones occupy roughly 0.42% of the sample. Material: naive CD4+ T cells sorted from blood. What the cell subset or site label conveys for this sample: CD45RA+ positively selected. The receptors here all came from a man aged 30 to 45 in good health.

The chain employs TRBV5-4 and TRBJ2-7; D is undetermined. Germline CDR1 is SGHNT and CDR2 is YYREEE (reference sequence). The CDR3 is made up of 13 amino acids. Trimming took 4 bases from V and 2 from J, leaving 10 bases between them. As DNA, the CDR3 is TGTGCCAGCAGCGGGCAGTACACCTACGAGCAGTACTTC. Translation gives CASSGQYTYEQYF. The whole variable domain, remainder taken from reference TRBV5-4 and TRBJ2-7, is ETGVTQSPTHLIKTRGQQVTLRCSSQSGHNTVSWYQQALGQGPQFIFQYYREEENGRGNFPPRFSGLQFPNYSSELNVNALELDDSALYLCASSGQYTYEQYFGPGTRLTVT.

This clone has a single count. This sequence joins TRBV19 and TRBJ2-5, with D tentatively TRBD1 or TRBD2 (5 bases each). The CDR3 covers 13 residues. Germline CDR1 is LNHDA and CDR2 is SQIVND (reference sequence). V lost 6 bases to trimming and J lost 5 bases, with 13 bases between them. The CDR3 DNA reads TGTGCCAGTAGCGGCAGGTGGGGGGAGACCCAGTACTTC. Residues: CASSGRWGETQYF.

The rearrangement uses TRBV5-4 and TRBJ2-7; D might be TRBD1 (6 bases). This CDR3 is built from 15 residues. The V gene lost 4 bases and the J gene lost 7 bases, with 21 bases spanning the gap. CDR1 and CDR2 from the germline V gene are SGHNT and YYREEE (reference sequence). CDR3 coding DNA: TGTGCCAGCAGCCCGGCCGCCCGGGCCCAGGGGGAGCAGTACTTC. Protein: CASSPAARAQGEQYF. Full variable domain (missing parts from reference TRBV5-4 and TRBJ2-7): ETGVTQSPTHLIKTRGQQVTLRCSSQSGHNTVSWYQQALGQGPQFIFQYYREEENGRGNFPPRFSGLQFPNYSSELNVNALELDDSALYLCASSPAARAQGEQYFGPGTRLTVT.

This chain uses TRBV7-8 with TRBJ1-3; the D is unclear. Germline-derived CDR1 and CDR2 are SGHVS and FQNEAQ. The CDR3 spans 15 residues. Deletions cut 5 bases from V and 1 base from J, with 12 bases between. The CDR3 is CASSRDFRSGNTIYF. The CDR3 coding sequence is TGTGCCAGCAGCCGAGACTTTAGATCTGGAAACACCATATATTTT.

J is TRBJ2-1 and V is TRBV7-6; TRBD2 agrees at 10 bases. V lost 5 bases to trimming and J lost 8 bases; unmatched junction nucleotides: 9. The CDR3 loop spans 15 amino acids. Germline V gives CDR1 SGHVS, CDR2 FNYEAQ. CDR3 DNA sequence: TGTGCCAGCAGCCCGCCGGGACTAGCGTTCGATGAGCAGTTCTTC. Translated: CASSPPGLAFDEQFF.

With regard to this clone: The same CDR3 also results from other DNA sequences found in this sample. This chain links TRBV30 with TRBJ2-7; weak D call: TRBD1 (6 bases). The CDR3 runs 12 residues. Germline values: CDR1 GTSNPN, CDR2 SVGIG (reference sequence). V lost 2 bases and J lost 3, with 8 bases in between. CDR3 protein: CAWSTGSYEQYF. CDR3 DNA: TGTGCCTGGAGTACAGGGAGCTACGAGCAGTACTTC.

This CDR3 is CASSGNRGFNEKLFF. CDR3 nucleotide sequence: TGTGCCAGCAGTGGCAACAGGGGCTTTAATGAAAAACTGTTTTTT. The rearrangement joins TRBV6-1 to TRBJ1-4; 7 positions agree with TRBD1. The V segment lost 4 bases and the J segment 4 bases; nucleotides outside the gene matches: 6. Germline V CDR1 and CDR2: MNHNS, SASEGT. The CDR3 runs to 15 residues.

The chain combines TRBV7-2 with TRBJ2-7, with D tentatively TRBD2 (5 bases). Between the trimmed V and J ends, which lost 1 base and 2 bases, there was a span of 12 bases. The CDR3 consists of 15 residues. Germline V gives CDR1 SGHTA, CDR2 FQGNSA. Written as DNA, the CDR3 is TGTGCCAGCAGCTTAGGTGGGAGATGGGCCTACGAGCAGTACTTC. Translation: CASSLGGRWAYEQYF.

This clone appeared once. This chain joins TRBV5-5 and TRBJ2-7; a possible D gene is TRBD1 (5 bases). Deletions cut 0 bases from V and 5 bases from J, with 12 bases between. Germline lookup yields CDR1 SGHKS and CDR2 YYEKEE (reference sequence). The CDR3 spans 14 residues. This chain's CDR3 is CASSLVVGRHEQYF. The DNA of the CDR3 is TGTGCCAGCAGCTTGGTGGTGGGGCGGCACGAGCAGTACTTC.

V is TRBV18 and J is TRBJ1-4; no firm D call. The CDR3 consists of 16 residues. Trimming removed 2 bases from V and 0 bases from J, with 10 bases in between. CDR1 and CDR2 (germline): KGHSH, LQKENI. CDR3 nucleotide sequence: TGTGCCAGCTCACCAATAGTCTCCGCAACTAATGAAAAACTGTTTTTT. It yields the protein CASSPIVSATNEKLFF. Combining the CDR3 with reference TRBV18 and TRBJ1-4 gives the whole variable domain NAGVMQNPRHLVRRRGQEARLRCSPMKGHSHVYWYRQLPEEGLKFMVYLQKENIIDESGMPKERFSAEFPKEGPSILRIQQVVRGDSAAYFCASSPIVSATNEKLFFGSGTQLSVL.

Only one count was recorded for this clone. The chain is built from TRBV10-2 and TRBJ2-7; possible D gene TRBD1, 5 bases. Trimming took off 3 bases at V and 5 bases at J, with 11 bases between the two ends. This CDR3 region has 13 residues. Germline V lookup: CDR1 WSHSY, CDR2 SAAADI. The CDR3 region is CASSDRVRDEQYF. As DNA, the CDR3 is TGCGCCAGCAGTGATAGGGTCAGGGACGAGCAGTACTTC.

V usage is TRBV7-2 and J usage is TRBJ2-7; D is ambiguous. Germline V CDR1 and CDR2: SGHTA, FQGNSA. This CDR3 spans 14 amino acids. The V end was cut by 0 bases, the J end by 2 bases, with 8 bases between. CDR3 sequence: CASSLATETYEQYF. The CDR3 DNA reads TGTGCCAGCAGCTTAGCCACGGAGACCTACGAGCAGTACTTC.

The J gene is TRBJ2-1, the V gene TRBV14, with 8 bases identical to TRBD1. The CDR3 is 15 amino acids. With V trimmed by 5 bases and J by 3 bases, 6 bases remained unmatched. The germline gives CDR1 SGHDN, CDR2 FVKESK. CDR3 bases: TGTGCCAGCAGCATGCGGACAGGGTACTACAATGAGCAGTTCTTC. The encoded protein is CASSMRTGYYNEQFF. The entire variable domain, with the rest obtained from reference TRBV14 and TRBJ2-1, is as follows: EAGVTQFPSHSVIEKGQTVTLRCDPISGHDNLYWYRRVMGKEIKFLLHFVKESKQDESGMPNNRFLAERTGGTYSTLKVQPAELEDSGVYFCASSMRTGYYNEQFFGPGTRLTVL.

The chain joins TRBV5-1 to TRBJ2-1, with a weak D call TRBD2 (5 bases). Per germline, CDR1 SGHRS and CDR2 YFSETQ. There are 13 residues in the CDR3. The V gene lost 0 bases and the J gene lost 9 bases, with 10 bases spanning the gap. CDR3 bases: TGCGCCAGCAGCTTGGACATTCGGGGTGAGCAGTTCTTC. Its translation is CASSLDIRGEQFF.

The chain uses TRBV7-9 and TRBJ2-5; D gene ambiguous. V dropped 3 bases and J dropped 5 bases, with 10 bases sitting between them. Germline assignment: CDR1 SEHNR and CDR2 FQNEAQ (reference sequence). The CDR3 extends over 13 amino acids. DNA of the CDR3: TGTGCCAGCAGCTTGGGCAGGTTGGAGACCCAGTACTTC. Translation: CASSLGRLETQYF. Drawing the rest from reference TRBV7-9 and TRBJ2-5, the complete variable domain is DTGVSQNPRHKITKRGQNVTFRCDPISEHNRLYWYRQTLGQGPEFLTYFQNEAQLEKSRLLSDRFSAERPKGSFSTLEIQRTEQGDSAMYLCASSLGRLETQYFGPGTRLLVL.

The V gene is TRBV6-6, the J gene TRBJ2-3, with 8 bases identical to TRBD2. V lost 1 base to trimming and J lost 0 bases; unmatched junction nucleotides: 3. CDR1 MNHNY and CDR2 SVGAGI come from the germline V gene (reference sequence). There are 16 residues in the CDR3. The CDR3 here is CASSYFGGRSTDTQYF. CDR3 bases: TGTGCCAGCAGTTACTTTGGCGGGAGGAGCACAGATACGCAGTATTTT.

The CDR3 is CASSVDRGGKPQHF. DNA for the CDR3: TGTGCCAGCAGCGTCGACAGGGGAGGAAAGCCCCAGCATTTT. The chain couples TRBV6-4 to TRBJ1-5, with 8 bases matching TRBD1. This CDR3 has 14 amino acids. CDR1 and CDR2 from the germline V gene are MRHNA and SNTAGT. The V segment lost 6 bases and the J segment 8 bases; nucleotides outside the gene matches: 9.

The chain has TRBV29-1 and TRBJ2-5, with 13 bases fitting TRBD2. V lost 4 bases and J lost 2; bases outside the gene matches: 10. The germline V gene encodes CDR1 SQVTM and CDR2 ANQGSEA. CDR3 size: 17 residues. This CDR3 reads CSVGWTSGSLPQETQYF. The CDR3 DNA is TGCAGCGTTGGGTGGACTAGCGGGAGTTTACCACAAGAGACCCAGTACTTC.

The J gene is TRBJ2-1, the V gene TRBV30; D is unresolved. Trimming removed 0 bases from V and 9 bases from J, with 9 bases in between. Germline loops: CDR1 GTSNPN, CDR2 SVGIG (reference sequence). CDR3 length: 12 residues. The CDR3: CAWSVQTFEQFF. For the CDR3, the DNA is TGTGCCTGGAGTGTACAGACTTTTGAGCAGTTCTTC.

V gene TRBV19 combines with J gene TRBJ1-5; no definite D call. The V gene's germline CDR1 is LNHDA and CDR2 SQIVND (reference sequence). CDR3 length: 13 residues. V was clipped by 4 bases and J by 12 bases, with 16 bases between them. CDR3 in DNA: TGTGCCAGTAGTAGGGATCACCTCACTAACCAGCATTTT. It translates to CASSRDHLTNQHF.

This chain uses TRBV7-2 with TRBJ2-7, with D possibly TRBD2 on 6 matching bases. Germline lookup yields CDR1 SGHTA and CDR2 FQGNSA. This CDR3 has 14 residues. Trimming pared 4 bases from V and 1 base from J, leaving 11 bases between. DNA of the CDR3: TGTGCCAGCAGCTCTGGCGGGACTTCCTACGAGCAGTACTTC. Translation: CASSSGGTSYEQYF.

V and J are TRBV28 and TRBJ1-3; D remains ambiguous. This CDR3 region has 10 residues. V was clipped by 8 bases and J by 8 bases, with 7 bases between them. Per germline, CDR1 MDHEN and CDR2 SYDVKM. In DNA form, the CDR3 reads TGTGCCAGCTGGGAGGACACCATATATTTT. Protein: CASWEDTIYF. Full variable domain (rest looked up from reference TRBV28 and TRBJ1-3): DVKVTQSSRYLVKRTGEKVFLECVQDMDHENMFWYRQDPGLGLRLIYFSYDVKMKEKGDIPEGYSVSREKKERFSLILESASTNQTSMYLCASWEDTIYFGEGSWLTVV.

The chain joins TRBV2 to TRBJ2-7, with 8 bases identical to TRBD1. With 1 base clipped from V and 7 bases from J, the junction kept 9 bases outside the gene matches. CDR3 size: 15 residues. Looked up from germline, CDR1 is SNHLY and CDR2 is FYNNEI. CDR3 region: CASSEVRGTGHEQYF. CDR3 nucleotide sequence: TGTGCCAGCAGTGAAGTAAGGGGGACAGGACATGAGCAGTACTTC.

This rearrangement joins TRBV5-7 to TRBJ2-2, with TRBD2 matching over 9 bases. TRBV5-7 is an ORF; its function is uncertain. The CDR3 contains 15 residues. V trimming: 10 bases; J trimming: 6 bases; junction bases outside the gene matches: 13. DNA of the CDR3: TGTGCCGACAGACTAGCGGAGGCTCTCCCCGGGGAGCTGTTTTTT. It is translated as CADRLAEALPGELFF.

V and J are TRBV28 and TRBJ2-7; D may be TRBD2 (6 bases). Trimming cost V 7 bases and J 6 bases, with 10 bases left between them. There are 11 residues in the CDR3. Germline V CDR1 and CDR2: MDHEN, SYDVKM. The CDR3 reads CASTGRGEQYF. The CDR3 DNA sequence: TGTGCCAGCACAGGGCGGGGCGAGCAGTACTTC.

The chain has TRBV10-3 and TRBJ1-1, with 7 nucleotides matching TRBD1. The CDR3 loop spans 14 amino acids. Looked up from germline, CDR1 is ENHRY and CDR2 is SYGVKD. V was pared by 6 bases and J by 3 bases, with 7 bases of the junction left unmatched. CDR3 region: CAIRGGPRDTEAFF. DNA of the CDR3: TGTGCCATCAGAGGGGGCCCGAGGGACACTGAAGCTTTCTTT.

This chain uses TRBV28 with TRBJ2-1; D might be TRBD2 (6 bases). The germline gives CDR1 MDHEN, CDR2 SYDVKM. V dropped 5 bases and J dropped 6 bases, with 11 bases sitting between them. This CDR3 is built from 13 residues. In DNA form, the CDR3 reads TGTGCCAGCAGTCCCTGGGGAGGCAATGAGCAGTTCTTC. Translation: CASSPWGGNEQFF.

The genes are TRBV6-1 and TRBJ1-1, with D possibly matching TRBD1 (5 bases). Trimming left V 2 bases short and J 3 bases short, with 19 bases between. The CDR3 is made up of 17 amino acids. Looked up from germline, CDR1 is MNHNS and CDR2 is SASEGT. CDR3 loop: CASSERIRTVGDTEAFF. The CDR3 DNA reads TGTGCCAGCAGTGAAAGAATAAGAACCGTGGGGGACACTGAAGCTTTCTTT.

The chain is built from TRBV7-7 and TRBJ1-5; no definite D call. Germline-derived CDR1 and CDR2 are SSHAT and FNYEAQ (reference sequence). The V end was cut by 4 bases, the J end by 0 bases, with 4 bases between. CDR3 length equals 13 residues. CDR3 amino acids: CASSYDSNQPQHF. The CDR3, as DNA: TGTGCCAGCAGCTACGATAGCAATCAGCCCCAGCATTTT. Full variable domain (missing parts from reference TRBV7-7 and TRBJ1-5): GAGVSQSPRYKVTKRGQDVTLRCDPISSHATLYWYQQALGQGPEFLTYFNYEAQPDKSGLPSDRFSAERPEGSISTLTIQRTEQRDSAMYRCASSYDSNQPQHFGDGTRLSIL.

The rearrangement joins TRBV27 to TRBJ2-7; D tentatively fits TRBD1 or TRBD2 (5 bases each). V lost 4 bases to trimming and J lost 3 bases, with 16 bases between them. This CDR3 region has 15 residues. CDR1 and CDR2 (germline): MNHEY, SMNVEV (reference sequence). The CDR3 DNA is TGTGCCAGCAGTTCGATCCGGGACCGATTCTACGAGCAGTACTTC. Amino acid sequence: CASSSIRDRFYEQYF.